Listed below are T cell receptor beta chains from one sample, sequenced in a study of shared T cell receptors in the human thymus. Clones were read by immunoSEQ multiplex PCR, and TCRdb kept only the in-frame ones, dropping some. The table includes hundreds of thousands of clones, over 90% detected once. The sample consisted of thymocytes. These receptors were taken from a human donor. The CDR3 runs from the conserved cysteine through the conserved F or W. A D gene is named only where the DNA matches it firmly. Part of the rows lack a size; the others show once, few, many or a class for expanded clones.

once | TRBJ2-7 | 14 | NA | TRBV10-3 | TGTGCCATCACCATGGTACAGGGTTCGGGCGAGCAGTACTTC | CAITMVQGSGEQYF
NA | TRBJ1-1 | 18 | NA | TRBV28 | TGTGCCAGCAGTTTATGCATCCTTTGGGTAGTCATGAACACTGAAGCTTTCTTT | CASSLCILWVVMNTEAFF
NA | TRBJ2-7 | 12 | NA | TRBV28 | TGTGCCAGCAGTCCAGGGATCCACGAGCAGTACTTC | CASSPGIHEQYF
NA | TRBJ2-3 | 14 | TRBD2 | TRBV19 | TGTGCCACAGGTAGCGGGGCACTTTCGGATACGCAGTATTTT | CATGSGALSDTQYF
NA | TRBJ2-1 | 14 | TRBD2 | TRBV9 | TGTGCCAGCAGCGAGGGAGGGCCGAGGAATGAGCAGTTCTTC | CASSEGGPRNEQFF
NA | TRBJ2-7 | 16 | TRBD1 | TRBV7-9 | TGTGCCAGCCACCCGGTGGGCAGGGACAGCTCCTACGAGCAGTACTTC | CASHPVGRDSSYEQYF
NA | TRBJ1-1 | 13 | NA | TRBV14 | TGTGCCAGCAGCCAGGGGGGGCCCACTGAAGCTTTCTTT | CASSQGGPTEAFF
NA | TRBJ2-3 | 17 | TRBD2 | TRBV7-3 | TGTGCCAGCAGCTCTCCACGGCTTGGGGGAGGGGCAGATACGCAGTATTTT | CASSSPRLGGGADTQYF
NA | TRBJ1-2 | 14 | NA | TRBV6-6 | TGTGCCAGCAGTTACTACACAGGGAACTATGGCTACACCTTC | CASSYYTGNYGYTF
NA | TRBJ2-7 | 13 | NA | TRBV4-1 | TGCGCCAGCAGCCAAGAGTGTCCCTACGAGCAGTACTTC | CASSQECPYEQYF
NA | TRBJ1-1 | 18 | TRBD1 | TRBV18 | TGTGCCAGCTCACCACACCGAAGACAGGGGTCGACTAGAGGTGAAGCTTTCTTT | CASSPHRRQGSTRGEAFF
NA | TRBJ2-7 | 15 | NA | TRBV21-1 | TGTGCCAGCAGGGGGGGGCCCGATTCCAACTACGAGCAGTACTTC | CASRGGPDSNYEQYF
NA | TRBJ2-1 | 15 | TRBD2 | TRBV9 | TGTGCCAGCAGCGTCCAGCGGGAGGGCCCGAATGAGCAGTTCTTC | CASSVQREGPNEQFF
NA | TRBJ2-7 | 13 | TRBD1 | TRBV29-1 | TGCAGCGTTGGAGAGGGACAGCCCTACGAGCAGTACTTC | CSVGEGQPYEQYF
NA | TRBJ1-4 | 17 | NA | TRBV28 | TGTGCCAGCAGTTTTAACGGGGATCCCAAGGGGGGTGAAAAACTGTTTTTT | CASSFNGDPKGGEKLFF
NA | TRBJ1-5 | 19 | NA | TRBV28 | TGTGCCAGCAGTTTAAAGGGACCGGACAATTCGAGAGGTAATCAGCCCCAGCATTTT | CASSLKGPDNSRGNQPQHF
NA | TRBJ2-3 | 16 | NA | TRBV6-1 | TGTGCCAGCAGTGAAGCCCAGGGGCGCCGCACAGATACGCAGTATTTT | CASSEAQGRRTDTQYF
NA | TRBJ2-3 | 17 | TRBD2 | TRBV28 | TGTGCCAGCAGTTTCCCAGATTGGGGACTAGGCACAGATACGCAGTATTTT | CASSFPDWGLGTDTQYF
NA | TRBJ1-1 | 14 | NA | TRBV5-4 | TGTGCCAGCAGCCTCGCGGGCTCCAACACTGAAGCTTTCTTT | CASSLAGSNTEAFF
NA | TRBJ2-1 | 16 | NA | TRBV2 | TGTGCCAGCAGTGAAGCGCTGTGGAGCTCAAACAATGAGCAGTTCTTC | CASSEALWSSNNEQFF
NA | TRBJ1-5 | 15 | TRBD1 | TRBV18 | TGTGCCAGCTCACCAAGGGGGCTAAGCAATCAGCCCCAGCATTTT | CASSPRGLSNQPQHF
once | TRBJ1-2 | 13 | TRBD1 | TRBV30 | TGTGCCTGGGTTACAGGGGATCGAGGTGGCTACACCTTC | CAWVTGDRGGYTF
NA | TRBJ2-7 | 14 | NA | TRBV4-1 | TGCGCCAGCAGCCAAGGGGCGCCTAAGGGAGAGCAGTACTTC | CASSQGAPKGEQYF
NA | TRBJ2-1 | 13 | NA | TRBV7-8 | TGTGCCAGCAGCTTATATAATGACAATGAGCAGTTCTTC | CASSLYNDNEQFF
NA | TRBJ2-7 | 15 | TRBD1 | TRBV28 | TGTGCCACCTTTAGCTGGGACAGGGGAGTTTACGAGCAGTACTTC | CATFSWDRGVYEQYF
once | TRBJ2-1 | 16 | NA | TRBV5-1 | TGCGCCAGCAGTTTCACCGGATCAAGCTCCTACAATGAGCAGTTCTTC | CASSFTGSSSYNEQFF
NA | TRBJ2-3 | 11 | NA | TRBV27 | TGTGCCAGCGGATACACAGATACGCAGTATTTT | CASGYTDTQYF
NA | TRBJ2-3 | 15 | NA | TRBV13 | TGTGCCAGCAGCCCCGAGGGCCTTAGCACAGATACGCAGTATTTT | CASSPEGLSTDTQYF
NA | TRBJ2-3 | 15 | NA | TRBV23-1 | TGCGCCAGCAGAAGGGGGGGCAGGGCTTTGGATACGCAGTATTTT | CASRRGGRALDTQYF
NA | TRBJ2-2 | 11 | NA | TRBV7-2 | TGTGCCAGCCCACTCGCAAGGGAGCTGTTTTTT | CASPLARELFF
NA | TRBJ2-2 | 18 | TRBD2 | TRBV7-3 | TGTGCCAGCAGCCCGATAACCCTCGGACTAGCGGGGACCGGGGAGCTGTTTTTT | CASSPITLGLAGTGELFF
NA | TRBJ1-4 | 14 | NA | TRBV29-1 | TGCAGCGTGATTCCAGGGGAGGCTAATGAAAAACTGTTTTTT | CSVIPGEANEKLFF
NA | TRBJ2-7 | 16 | NA | TRBV27 | TGTGCCAGCAGGGGGGCTAGAGCGGGAAAACCCTACGAGCAGTACTTC | CASRGARAGKPYEQYF
once | TRBJ2-2 | 21 | TRBD2 | TRBV7-6 | TGTGCCAGCAGCTTAGCGGTTAGCGGGAGGCGCCATTTCACGAACACCGGGGAGCTGTTTTTT | CASSLAVSGRRHFTNTGELFF
NA | TRBJ1-1 | 16 | NA | TRBV7-6 | TGTGCCAGCAGCCCCCTTAAGAGCAAAAGGAATACTGAAGCTTTCTTT | CASSPLKSKRNTEAFF
NA | TRBJ1-2 | 16 | NA | TRBV7-2 | TGTGCCAGCAGCTTATGCCTTCTTTGTTACAACTATGGCTACACCTTC | CASSLCLLCYNYGYTF
NA | TRBJ1-2 | 12 | NA | TRBV9 | TGTGCCAGCAGCGCCCCCCCTTCGGGCTACACCTTC | CASSAPPSGYTF
NA | TRBJ2-7 | 14 | TRBD1 | TRBV27 | TGTGCCAGCAGTCGACAGGGGGCAAGATACGAGCAGTACTTC | CASSRQGARYEQYF
NA | TRBJ2-3 | 23 | NA | TRBV27 | TGTGCCAGCGTGCAGTCCCCAGCAGTTGGGGAGCGGGCGCCAAGGCACATCACAGATACGCAGTATTTT | CASVQSPAVGERAPRHITDTQYF
once | TRBJ2-7 | 15 | NA | TRBV7-2 | TGTGCCAGCAGCCCCCTCGGAGGGCGCGCCTACGAGCAGTACTTC | CASSPLGGRAYEQYF
NA | TRBJ2-7 | 17 | TRBD2 | TRBV7-2 | TGTGCCAGCAGCTTAGCACGAGCGGGAGGACCTGGTTACGAGCAGTACTTC | CASSLARAGGPGYEQYF
NA | TRBJ1-1 | 16 | TRBD1 | TRBV28 | TGTGCCAGCAGTTTACGATCGGCAGGGGGGCGGACTGAAGCTTTCTTT | CASSLRSAGGRTEAFF
NA | TRBJ2-7 | 16 | TRBD2 | TRBV25-1 | TGTGCCAGCAGTGAACTAGACCTTAGCGGGAGGAACGAGCAGTACTTC | CASSELDLSGRNEQYF
NA | TRBJ2-1 | 13 | NA | TRBV5-1 | TGCGCCAGCAGCTTGGGGACCTACAATGAGCAGTTCTTC | CASSLGTYNEQFF
NA | TRBJ2-7 | 18 | NA | TRBV19 | TGTGCCAGTAGTACAGGGCTCTATCCGATCCGTGGGCCCTACGAGCAGTACTTC | CASSTGLYPIRGPYEQYF